This T cell receptor (beta chain) was observed in a study of circulating and synovial CD4+ cells in juvenile arthritis. The CDR3 contains 15 residues. Germline-derived CDR1 and CDR2 are MDHEN and SYDVKM. V was clipped by 5 bases and J by 6 bases; unmatched bases: 8. Using immunoSEQ multiplex PCR, the repertoire was profiled, and TCRdb retains in-frame clones only, with some absent. The table has tens of thousands of clones, around 95% seen once. Samples derive from patients with active juvenile idiopathic arthritis. Whole-study findings and limits: Some such blood samples were as oligoclonal as synovium. Circulating pathogenic-like and bulk T cells looked alike by Vbeta family usage. These blood cells shared more CDR3 sequences with synovium than bulk blood.

A remark on this clone: The antigen remains undetermined.

This clonotype originated in a human donor with juvenile idiopathic arthritis. The chain is built from TRBV28 and TRBJ2-1; TRBD2 matches 9 bases. The sequenced sample consisted of CD4+ T cells from blood. CDR3 protein: CASSMLGTSSNEQFF. The CDR3 coding sequence is TGTGCCAGCAGTATGCTCGGGACTAGCAGCAATGAGCAGTTCTTC. Combining the CDR3 with reference TRBV28 and TRBJ2-1 gives the whole variable domain DVKVTQSSRYLVKRTGEKVFLECVQDMDHENMFWYRQDPGLGLRLIYFSYDVKMKEKGDIPEGYSVSREKKERFSLILESASTNQTSMYLCASSMLGTSSNEQFFGPGTRLTVL.